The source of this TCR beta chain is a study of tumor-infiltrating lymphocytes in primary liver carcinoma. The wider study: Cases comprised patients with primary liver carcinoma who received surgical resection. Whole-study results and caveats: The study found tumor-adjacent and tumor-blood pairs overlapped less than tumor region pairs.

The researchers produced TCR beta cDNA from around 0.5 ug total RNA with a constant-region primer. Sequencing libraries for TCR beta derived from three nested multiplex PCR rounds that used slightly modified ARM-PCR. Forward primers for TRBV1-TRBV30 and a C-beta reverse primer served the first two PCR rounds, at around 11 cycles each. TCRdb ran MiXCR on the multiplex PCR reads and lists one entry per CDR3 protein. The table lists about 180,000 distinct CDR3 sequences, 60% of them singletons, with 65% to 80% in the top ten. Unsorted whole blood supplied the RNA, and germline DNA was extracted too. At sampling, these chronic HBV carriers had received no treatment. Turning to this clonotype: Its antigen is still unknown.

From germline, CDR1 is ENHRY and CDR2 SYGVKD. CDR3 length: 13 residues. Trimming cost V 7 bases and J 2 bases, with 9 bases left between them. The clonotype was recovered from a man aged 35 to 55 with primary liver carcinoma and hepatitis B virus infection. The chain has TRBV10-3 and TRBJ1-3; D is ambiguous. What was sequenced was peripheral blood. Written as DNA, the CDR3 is TGTGCCATCATCGAAGGACCTGGAAACACCATATATTTT. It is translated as CAIIEGPGNTIYF.